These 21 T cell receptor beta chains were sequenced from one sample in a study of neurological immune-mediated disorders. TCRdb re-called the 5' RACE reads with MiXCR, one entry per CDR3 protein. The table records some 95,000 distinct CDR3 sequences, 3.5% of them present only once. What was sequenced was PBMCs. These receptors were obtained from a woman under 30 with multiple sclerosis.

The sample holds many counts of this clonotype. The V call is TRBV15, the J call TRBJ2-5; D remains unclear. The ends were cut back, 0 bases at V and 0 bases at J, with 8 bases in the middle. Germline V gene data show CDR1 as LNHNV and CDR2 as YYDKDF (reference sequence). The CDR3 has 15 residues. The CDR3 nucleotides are TGTGCCACCAGCAGAGATAGTGGGGACCAAGAGACCCAGTACTTC. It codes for CATSRDSGDQETQYF.

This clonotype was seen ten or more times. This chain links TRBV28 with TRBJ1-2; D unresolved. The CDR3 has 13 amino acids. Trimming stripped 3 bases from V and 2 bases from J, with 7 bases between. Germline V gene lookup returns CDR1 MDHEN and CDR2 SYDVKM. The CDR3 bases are TGTGCCAGCAGTTTGTTGCGGAACTATGGCTACACCTTC. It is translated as CASSLLRNYGYTF.

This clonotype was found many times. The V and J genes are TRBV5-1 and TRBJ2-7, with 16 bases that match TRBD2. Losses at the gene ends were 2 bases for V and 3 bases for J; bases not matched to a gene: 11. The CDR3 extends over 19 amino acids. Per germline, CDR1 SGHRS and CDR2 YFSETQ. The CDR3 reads CASSLQGTSGRAVVYEQYF. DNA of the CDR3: TGCGCCAGCAGCTTACAGGGGACTAGCGGGAGGGCCGTGGTCTACGAGCAGTACTTC.

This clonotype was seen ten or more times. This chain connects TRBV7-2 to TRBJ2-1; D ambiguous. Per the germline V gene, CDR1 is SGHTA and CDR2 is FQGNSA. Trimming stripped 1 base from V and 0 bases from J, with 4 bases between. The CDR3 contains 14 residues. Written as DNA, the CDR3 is TGTGCCAGCAGCTTAGTGCCCTCCTACAATGAGCAGTTCTTC. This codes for CASSLVPSYNEQFF.

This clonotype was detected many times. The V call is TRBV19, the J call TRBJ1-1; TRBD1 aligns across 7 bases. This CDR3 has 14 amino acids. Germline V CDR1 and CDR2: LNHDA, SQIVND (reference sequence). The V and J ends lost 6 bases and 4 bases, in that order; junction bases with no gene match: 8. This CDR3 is CASSEQGSATEAFF. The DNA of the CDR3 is TGTGCCAGTAGCGAACAGGGGAGCGCCACTGAAGCTTTCTTT.

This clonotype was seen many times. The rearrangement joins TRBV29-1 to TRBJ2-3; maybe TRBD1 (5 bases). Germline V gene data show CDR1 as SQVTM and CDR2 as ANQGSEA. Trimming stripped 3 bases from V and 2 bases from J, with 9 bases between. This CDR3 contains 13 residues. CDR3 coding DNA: TGCAGCGTTGATGAGACAGACACAGATACGCAGTATTTT. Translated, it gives CSVDETDTDTQYF.

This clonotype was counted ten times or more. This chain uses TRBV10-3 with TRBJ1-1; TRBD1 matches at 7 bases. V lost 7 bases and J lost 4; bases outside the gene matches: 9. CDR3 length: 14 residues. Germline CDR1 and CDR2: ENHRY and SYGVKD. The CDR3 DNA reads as TGTGCCATCAACAAAGACAGGGAGGGCACTGAAGCTTTCTTT. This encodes CAINKDREGTEAFF.

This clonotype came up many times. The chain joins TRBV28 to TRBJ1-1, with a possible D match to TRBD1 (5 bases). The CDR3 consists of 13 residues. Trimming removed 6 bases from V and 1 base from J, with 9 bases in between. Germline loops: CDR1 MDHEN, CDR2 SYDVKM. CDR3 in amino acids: CASRGTGNTEAFF. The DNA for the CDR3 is TGTGCCAGCAGGGGGACGGGGAACACTGAAGCTTTCTTT.

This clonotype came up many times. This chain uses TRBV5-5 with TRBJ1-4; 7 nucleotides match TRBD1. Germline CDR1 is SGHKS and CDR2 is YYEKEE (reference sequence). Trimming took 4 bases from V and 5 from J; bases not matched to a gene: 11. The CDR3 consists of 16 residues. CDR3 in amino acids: CASSLYPGQRNEKLFF. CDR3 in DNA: TGTGCCAGCAGCCTCTACCCGGGACAGCGAAATGAAAAACTGTTTTTT.

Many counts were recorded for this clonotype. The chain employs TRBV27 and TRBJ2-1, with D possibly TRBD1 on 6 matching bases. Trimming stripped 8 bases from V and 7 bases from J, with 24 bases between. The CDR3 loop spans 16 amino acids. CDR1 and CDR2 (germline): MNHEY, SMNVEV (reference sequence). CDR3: CASGATSSLRGNEQFF. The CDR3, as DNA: TGTGCCAGCGGGGCCACTTCGAGCTTGAGGGGGAATGAGCAGTTCTTC.

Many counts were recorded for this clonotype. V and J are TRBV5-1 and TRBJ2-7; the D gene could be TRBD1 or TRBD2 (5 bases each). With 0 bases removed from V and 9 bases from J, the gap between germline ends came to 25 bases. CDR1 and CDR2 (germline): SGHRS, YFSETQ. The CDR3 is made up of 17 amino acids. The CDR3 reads CASSLDGTPDPPAGQYF. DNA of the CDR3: TGCGCCAGCAGCTTGGATGGGACGCCAGATCCGCCCGCGGGGCAGTACTTC.

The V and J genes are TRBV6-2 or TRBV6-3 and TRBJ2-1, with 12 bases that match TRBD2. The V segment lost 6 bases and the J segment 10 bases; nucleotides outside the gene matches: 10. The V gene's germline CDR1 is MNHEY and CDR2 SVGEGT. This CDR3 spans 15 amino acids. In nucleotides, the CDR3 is TGTGCCAGCAGGGGGAGGCTAGCGGGAGGGTCGGAGCAGTTCTTC. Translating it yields CASRGRLAGGSEQFF.

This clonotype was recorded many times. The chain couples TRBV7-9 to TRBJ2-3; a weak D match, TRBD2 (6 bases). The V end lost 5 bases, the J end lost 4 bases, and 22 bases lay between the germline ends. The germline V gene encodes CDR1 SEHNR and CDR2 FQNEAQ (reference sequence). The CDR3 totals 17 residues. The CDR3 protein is CASSGGLHTAGPDTQYF. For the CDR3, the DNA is TGTGCCAGCAGCGGGGGACTCCACACCGCGGGACCAGATACGCAGTATTTT.

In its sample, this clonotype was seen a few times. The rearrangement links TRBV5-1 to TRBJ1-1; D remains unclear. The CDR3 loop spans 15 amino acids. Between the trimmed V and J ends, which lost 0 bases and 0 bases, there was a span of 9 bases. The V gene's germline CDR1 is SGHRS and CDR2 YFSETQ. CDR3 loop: CASSLETQMNTEAFF. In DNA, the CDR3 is TGCGCCAGCAGCTTGGAGACCCAGATGAACACTGAAGCTTTCTTT. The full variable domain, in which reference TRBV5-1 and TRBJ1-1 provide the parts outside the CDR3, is KAGVTQTPRYLIKTRGQQVTLSCSPISGHRSVSWYQQTPGQGLQFLFEYFSETQRNKGNFPGRFSGRQFSNSRSEMNVSTLELGDSALYLCASSLETQMNTEAFFGQGTRLTVV.

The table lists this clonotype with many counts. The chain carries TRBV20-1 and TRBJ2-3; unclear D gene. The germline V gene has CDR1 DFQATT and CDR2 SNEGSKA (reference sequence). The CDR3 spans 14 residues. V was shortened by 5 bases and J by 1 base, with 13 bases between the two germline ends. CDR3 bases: TGCAGTGCTGGAGTGCGAGTAGGCACAGATACGCAGTATTTT. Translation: CSAGVRVGTDTQYF.

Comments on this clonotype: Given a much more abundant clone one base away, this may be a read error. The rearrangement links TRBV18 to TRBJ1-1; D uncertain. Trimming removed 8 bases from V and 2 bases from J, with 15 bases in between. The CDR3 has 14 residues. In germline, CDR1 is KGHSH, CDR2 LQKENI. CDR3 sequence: CASQGRGINTEAFF. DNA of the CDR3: TGTGCCAGCCAAGGCCGAGGGATCAACACTGAAGCTTTCTTT.

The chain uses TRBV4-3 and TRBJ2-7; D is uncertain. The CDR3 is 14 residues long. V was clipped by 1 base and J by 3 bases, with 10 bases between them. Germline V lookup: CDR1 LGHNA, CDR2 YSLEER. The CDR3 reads CASSQAQDYYEQYF. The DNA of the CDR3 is TGCGCCAGCAGCCAAGCACAAGATTACTACGAGCAGTACTTC.

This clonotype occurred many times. CDR3 nucleotides: TGCAGTGCTAGAGCGTTCGGGGCGAGGGAGACCCAGTACTTC. Its protein product is CSARAFGARETQYF. This rearrangement joins TRBV20-1 to TRBJ2-5, with D perhaps assigned TRBD1 or TRBD2 (5 bases each). The V end lost 1 base, the J end lost 5 bases, and 14 bases lay between the germline ends. Germline assignment: CDR1 DFQATT and CDR2 SNEGSKA (reference sequence). The CDR3 has 14 amino acids.

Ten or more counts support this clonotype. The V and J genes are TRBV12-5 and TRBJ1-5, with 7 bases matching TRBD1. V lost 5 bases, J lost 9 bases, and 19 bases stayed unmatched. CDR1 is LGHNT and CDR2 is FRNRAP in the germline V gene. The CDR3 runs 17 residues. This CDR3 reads CASGNPPTGQAQWPQHF. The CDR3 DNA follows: TGTGCTAGTGGTAACCCCCCGACAGGGCAAGCGCAATGGCCCCAGCATTTT.

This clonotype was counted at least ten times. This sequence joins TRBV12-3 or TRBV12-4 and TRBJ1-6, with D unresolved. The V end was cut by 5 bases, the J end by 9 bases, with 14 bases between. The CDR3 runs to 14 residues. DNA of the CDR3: TGTGCCAGCAGTCCTTTCGACGGTAGTTCACCCCTCCACTTT. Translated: CASSPFDGSSPLHF.

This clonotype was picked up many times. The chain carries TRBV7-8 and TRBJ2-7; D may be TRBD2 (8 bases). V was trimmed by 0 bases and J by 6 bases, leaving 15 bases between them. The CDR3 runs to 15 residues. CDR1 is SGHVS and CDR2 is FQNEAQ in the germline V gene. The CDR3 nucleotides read TGTGCCAGCAGCTTAGCGAGACAGGGACTAGGCGAGCAGTACTTC. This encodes CASSLARQGLGEQYF.